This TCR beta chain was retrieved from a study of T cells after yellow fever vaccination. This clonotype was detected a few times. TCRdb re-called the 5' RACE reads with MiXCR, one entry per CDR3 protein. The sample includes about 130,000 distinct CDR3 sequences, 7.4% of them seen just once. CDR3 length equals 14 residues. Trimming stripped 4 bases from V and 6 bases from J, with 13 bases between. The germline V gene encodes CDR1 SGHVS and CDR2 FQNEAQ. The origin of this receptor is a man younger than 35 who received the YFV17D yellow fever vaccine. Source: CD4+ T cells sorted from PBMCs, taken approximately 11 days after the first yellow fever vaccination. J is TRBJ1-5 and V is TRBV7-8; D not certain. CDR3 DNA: TGTGCCAGCAGCTCTCCCCGGGGTGGTCAGCCCCAGCATTTT. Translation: CASSSPRGGQPQHF.